This T cell receptor (beta chain) stems from a study of blood T cell repertoires in COVID-19. About the study: Sites in the United States, Italy and Spain provided acute and convalescent COVID-19 samples. The cDNA or gDNA used as material had been derived from T cells, B-cell-depleted T cells, or PBMCs.

In the authors' workflow: Amplification from reference gene primers served as the basis for estimated nucleated cell counts. The repertoire was sequenced with immunoSEQ multiplex PCR; TCRdb's copy has only in-frame clones and lacks some. V, J and clone size derive from that table, while D and trimming were established from the DNA sequence. Among about 180,000 clones listed, about 81% were seen once. This CDR3 spans 15 amino acids. Germline V gene lookup returns CDR1 MGHDK and CDR2 SYGVNS. V trimming: 8 bases; J trimming: 3 bases; junction bases outside the gene matches: 10. This receptor was identified in a woman in her 70s with acute or convalescent COVID-19. The chain is built from TRBV25-1 and TRBJ1-1; TRBD1 matches at 9 bases. The sample was peripheral blood. The CDR3 region is CASSRLRQGDTEAFF. The CDR3 bases are TGTGCCAGCTCCCGCCTGAGACAGGGGGACACTGAAGCTTTCTTT.